The sequence of this T cell receptor (beta chain) was determined in a study of blood T cell repertoires in COVID-19. Study information: Both acute and convalescent COVID-19 samples were obtained from the United States, Italy and Spain. T cells, B-cell-depleted T cells, or PBMCs supplied cDNA or gDNA.

V gave up 5 bases and J gave up 5 bases; unmatched junction bases: 11. The CDR3 runs 15 residues. Germline assignment: CDR1 SGHDN and CDR2 FVKESK. In the study's own analysis: Cell counts per sample came from amplifying reference gene primers. Generated by immunoSEQ multiplex PCR, the TCRdb table keeps only in-frame clones and is missing some. V, J and clone size are taken as reported in that table, and D and trimming were inferred from the DNA itself. Of 390,000 or so clones listed, more than 80% are singletons. Specimen: peripheral blood. The receptor comes from a young woman with active or convalescent COVID-19. The chain recombines TRBV14 with TRBJ2-5, with TRBD1 matching over 7 bases. In DNA form, the CDR3 reads TGTGCCAGCAGCGTACAGGGACAGTTGATGGAGACCCAGTACTTC. Its protein is CASSVQGQLMETQYF.